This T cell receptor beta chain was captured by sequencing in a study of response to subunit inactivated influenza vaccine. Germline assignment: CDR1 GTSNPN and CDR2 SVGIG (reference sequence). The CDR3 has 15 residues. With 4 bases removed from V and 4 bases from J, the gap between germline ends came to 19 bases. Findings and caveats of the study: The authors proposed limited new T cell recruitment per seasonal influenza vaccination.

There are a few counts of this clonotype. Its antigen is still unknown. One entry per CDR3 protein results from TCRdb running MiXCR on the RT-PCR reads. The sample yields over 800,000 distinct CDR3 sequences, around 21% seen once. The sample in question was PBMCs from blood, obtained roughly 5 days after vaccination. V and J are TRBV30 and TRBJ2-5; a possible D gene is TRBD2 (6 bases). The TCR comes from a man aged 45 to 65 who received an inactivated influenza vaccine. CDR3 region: CAWKTGTLMGETQYF. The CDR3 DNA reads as TGTGCCTGGAAGACCGGGACTCTAATGGGAGAGACCCAGTACTTC.